This T cell receptor (beta chain) is from a study of cytomegalovirus exposure and HLA in healthy donors. Profiling relied on immunoSEQ multiplex PCR, and the TCRdb table lists in-frame clones only, not all of them. The sample has under 150,000 clones, approximately 87% seen once. The CDR3 is 15 residues long. V was pared by 3 bases and J by 5 bases, with 6 bases of the junction left unmatched. Looked up from germline, CDR1 is MNHNS and CDR2 is SASEGT. The source is a young man in good health and CMV-seronegative. The chain recombines TRBV6-1 with TRBJ2-2, with TRBD2 identical over 7 bases. The sample comprised PBMCs. The CDR3: CASSDLAAPTGELFF. DNA for the CDR3: TGTGCCAGCAGTGACCTAGCGGCGCCTACCGGGGAGCTGTTTTTT.